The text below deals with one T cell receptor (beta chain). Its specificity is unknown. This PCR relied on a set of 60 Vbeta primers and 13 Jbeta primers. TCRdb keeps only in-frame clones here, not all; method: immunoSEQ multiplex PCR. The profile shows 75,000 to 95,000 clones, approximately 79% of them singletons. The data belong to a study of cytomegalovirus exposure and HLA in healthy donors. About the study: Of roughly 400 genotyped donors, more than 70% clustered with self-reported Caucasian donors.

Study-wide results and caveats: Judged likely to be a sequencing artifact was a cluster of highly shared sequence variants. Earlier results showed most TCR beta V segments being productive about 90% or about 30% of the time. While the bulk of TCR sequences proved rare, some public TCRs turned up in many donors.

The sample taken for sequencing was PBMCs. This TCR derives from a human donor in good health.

For the CDR3, the DNA is TGTGCCAGCAGCAAACAGGCGGGGGATGGCTACACCTTC. Translation gives CASSKQAGDGYTF. The rearrangement joins TRBV2 to TRBJ1-2; tentative D call: TRBD1 (5 bases). Germline V gives CDR1 SNHLY, CDR2 FYNNEI. The CDR3 spans 13 residues. Trimming stripped 6 bases from V and 6 bases from J, with 14 bases between.